One sample yielded the 20 T cell receptor beta chains listed below, sequenced in a study of blood T cell repertoires in COVID-19. Sequencing used immunoSEQ multiplex PCR; TCRdb keeps in-frame clones, though not all of them. Altogether some 300,000 clones are present, just over 85% being singletons, with the ten largest covering about 4.2%. Sequenced sample: PBMCs or T cells enriched from blood (not recorded which). Receptors originate from a man aged 30 to 39 who had recovered from COVID-19.

The chain has TRBV18 and TRBJ1-2, with TRBD1 identical over 10 bases. The ends lost 2 bases at V and 3 bases at J; junction bases unmatched: 15. Germline V CDR1 and CDR2: KGHSH, LQKENI. CDR3 length: 19 amino acids. CDR3 loop: CASSPSAPGTGDSDYGYTF. CDR3 nucleotide sequence: TGTGCCAGCTCACCATCCGCCCCCGGGACAGGGGATTCGGACTATGGCTACACCTTC. Complete variable domain (other parts from reference TRBV18 and TRBJ1-2): NAGVMQNPRHLVRRRGQEARLRCSPMKGHSHVYWYRQLPEEGLKFMVYLQKENIIDESGMPKERFSAEFPKEGPSILRIQQVVRGDSAAYFCASSPSAPGTGDSDYGYTFGSGTRLTVV.

The V gene is TRBV11-2, the J gene TRBJ1-1; D may be TRBD1 (5 bases). This CDR3 comprises 14 residues. V was trimmed by 6 bases and J by 8 bases, leaving 19 bases between them. Germline lookup yields CDR1 SGHAT and CDR2 FQNNGV. CDR3 in amino acids: CASSLFQGIGEAFF. CDR3 in DNA: TGTGCCAGCAGTTTATTCCAGGGTATCGGAGAAGCTTTCTTT. Filled out from reference TRBV11-2 and TRBJ1-1, the complete variable domain reads EAGVAQSPRYKIIEKRQSVAFWCNPISGHATLYWYQQILGQGPKLLIQFQNNGVVDDSQLPKDRFSAERLKGVDSTLKIQPAKLEDSAVYLCASSLFQGIGEAFFGQGTRLTVV.

V usage is TRBV18 and J usage is TRBJ1-2, with D tentatively TRBD1 (6 bases). Trimming shortened V by 3 bases and J by 3 bases, and 14 bases separated the two germline ends. This CDR3 is built from 15 residues. The germline gives CDR1 KGHSH, CDR2 LQKENI. CDR3 region: CASSPLIEGDYGYTF. CDR3 DNA: TGTGCCAGCTCACCGCTGATTGAGGGGGACTATGGCTACACCTTC.

V is TRBV6-5 and J is TRBJ2-3; D is unresolved. Trimming removed 2 bases at V and 0 bases at J, with 6 bases between. In germline, CDR1 is MNHEY, CDR2 SVGAGI. There are 14 residues in the CDR3. In DNA, the CDR3 is TGTGCCAGCAGTTACGTAGAAAGCACAGATACGCAGTATTTT. This gives the protein CASSYVESTDTQYF.

The rearrangement uses TRBV28 and TRBJ1-1, with 8 bases matching TRBD1. The junction had 5 bases not matched to a gene; V was cut back by 8 bases and J by 3 bases. The germline CDR1 and CDR2 sequences are MDHEN and SYDVKM. The CDR3 is 13 amino acids. CDR3 sequence (DNA): TGTGCCAGCTCGGACAGGGTTGACACTGAAGCTTTCTTT. Protein: CASSDRVDTEAFF.

This clone was seen more than once but under ten times. This chain joins TRBV24-1 and TRBJ1-5, with 9 bases identical to TRBD1. CDR3 length: 14 residues. Germline-derived CDR1 and CDR2 are KGHDR and SFDVKD. Unmatched junction bases numbered 0, after V lost 3 bases and J lost 4 bases. CDR3: CATSDDRGNQPQHF. The CDR3 coding sequence is TGTGCCACCAGTGATGACAGGGGGAATCAGCCCCAGCATTTT.

This chain links TRBV5-1 with TRBJ2-1, with TRBD1 identical over 9 bases. V lost 2 bases to trimming and J lost 3 bases; unmatched junction nucleotides: 3. Per the germline V gene, CDR1 is SGHRS and CDR2 is YFSETQ. This CDR3 comprises 15 residues. CDR3 region: CASSFGDRDYNEQFF. The CDR3 nucleotides are TGCGCCAGCAGCTTTGGGGACAGGGACTACAATGAGCAGTTCTTC. Drawing the rest from reference TRBV5-1 and TRBJ2-1, the complete variable domain is KAGVTQTPRYLIKTRGQQVTLSCSPISGHRSVSWYQQTPGQGLQFLFEYFSETQRNKGNFPGRFSGRQFSNSRSEMNVSTLELGDSALYLCASSFGDRDYNEQFFGPGTRLTVL.

The chain has TRBV18 and TRBJ2-2; TRBD1 matches 11 bases. The CDR3 is 16 residues long. Trimming removed 0 bases from V and 4 bases from J; junction bases left unmatched: 1. The germline gives CDR1 KGHSH, CDR2 LQKENI. CDR3 region: CASSPPGQGATGELFF. The CDR3 coding sequence is TGTGCCAGCTCACCACCAGGACAGGGGGCCACCGGGGAGCTGTTTTTT.

The chain carries TRBV12-3 or TRBV12-4 and TRBJ2-5, with a weak D call TRBD2 (6 bases). This CDR3 has 12 amino acids. The V gene lost 9 bases and the J gene lost 4 bases, with 12 bases spanning the gap. The CDR3 spells CAREGPGETQYF. The CDR3 region has the DNA TGTGCCAGGGAGGGTCCGGGAGAGACCCAGTACTTC.

The V gene is TRBV24-1, the J gene TRBJ2-7; D might be TRBD1 (6 bases). Germline V gene sequence: CDR1 KGHDR, CDR2 SFDVKD. V was pared by 5 bases and J by 2 bases, with 9 bases between. This CDR3 is built from 13 residues. The CDR3 sequence is CATSGTDTYEQYF. The CDR3 nucleotides are TGTGCCACCAGTGGGACAGATACCTACGAGCAGTACTTC.

The chain couples TRBV25-1 to TRBJ2-2, with D possibly being TRBD1 (6 bases). This CDR3 has 16 amino acids. V was pared by 6 bases and J by 4 bases, with 18 bases between. Germline assignment: CDR1 MGHDK and CDR2 SYGVNS. CDR3 residues: CASSRQGQGLTGELFF. As DNA, the CDR3 is TGTGCCAGCAGCCGCCAGGGACAAGGGCTCACCGGGGAGCTGTTTTTT.

This chain joins TRBV10-1 and TRBJ2-2; possible D gene TRBD2, 6 bases. CDR3 size: 15 residues. Trimming pared 8 bases from V and 3 bases from J, leaving 16 bases between. The germline CDR1 and CDR2 sequences are WNHNN and SYGVQD (reference sequence). CDR3 residues: CASRGDSGDTGELFF. DNA of the CDR3: TGCGCCAGCCGGGGTGATAGCGGCGACACCGGGGAGCTGTTTTTT.

The rearrangement links TRBV5-1 to TRBJ2-3; D is unresolved. V was shortened by 3 bases and J by 1 base, with 9 bases between the two germline ends. From germline, CDR1 is SGHRS and CDR2 YFSETQ. The CDR3 is 14 residues long. The CDR3 sequence is CASSWPPGTDTQYF. Written as DNA, the CDR3 is TGCGCCAGCAGCTGGCCCCCTGGCACAGATACGCAGTATTTT.

This chain connects TRBV24-1 to TRBJ2-5; D is unresolved. Germline CDR1 reads KGHDR; CDR2 reads SFDVKD. V was pared by 2 bases and J by 4 bases, with 7 bases between. There are 13 residues in the CDR3. CDR3: CATSDWAGETQYF. The CDR3 nucleotides read TGTGCCACCAGTGATTGGGCAGGAGAGACCCAGTACTTC.

The CDR3 bases are TGTGCCAGTAAGGTAGAGACAGGGGTGCCTCAGCCCCAGCATTTT. Translating it yields CASKVETGVPQPQHF. The rearrangement uses TRBV19 and TRBJ1-5; 8 nucleotides align to TRBD1. The CDR3 totals 15 residues. Trimming cost V 7 bases and J 6 bases; bases outside gene matches: 11. Germline CDR1 is LNHDA and CDR2 is SQIVND (reference sequence).

The chain has TRBV5-4 and TRBJ2-2, with TRBD2 matching over 7 bases. Looked up from germline, CDR1 is SGHNT and CDR2 is YYREEE (reference sequence). The CDR3 sequence is 15 residues long. V lost 1 base and J lost 6; bases outside the gene matches: 6. The CDR3 protein is CASSLPSGPAGELFF. CDR3 nucleotide sequence: TGTGCCAGCAGCTTGCCTAGCGGTCCCGCCGGGGAGCTGTTTTTT.

The J gene is TRBJ1-6, the V gene TRBV23-1, with a possible D match to TRBD1 (5 bases). TRBV23-1 is marked as an open reading frame, function uncertain. This CDR3 comprises 15 residues. The V and J ends lost 0 bases and 6 bases respectively, with 9 bases between them. CDR3 protein: CASSQSGGSNSPLHF. CDR3 in DNA: TGCGCCAGCAGTCAATCGGGGGGGAGTAATTCACCCCTCCACTTT.

This sequence joins TRBV2 and TRBJ2-2; TRBD1 matches 11 bases. The CDR3 contains 15 residues. V was pared by 6 bases and J by 6 bases, with 6 bases of the junction left unmatched. Germline values: CDR1 SNHLY, CDR2 FYNNEI. CDR3: CASRADRGRAGELFF. As DNA, the CDR3 is TGTGCCAGCAGGGCGGACAGGGGGCGGGCCGGGGAGCTGTTTTTT.

V usage is TRBV3-1 (or the pseudogene TRBV3-2) and J usage is TRBJ2-7, with a weak D call TRBD2 (6 bases). CDR1 and CDR2 (germline): LGHDT, YNNKEL (reference sequence). V was cut by 0 bases and J by 11 bases, with 11 bases left in between. The CDR3 is made up of 12 amino acids. This chain's CDR3 is CASSQDRGKEYF. The CDR3 DNA reads as TGTGCCAGCAGCCAAGATCGGGGGAAGGAGTACTTC.

The chain combines TRBV19 with TRBJ1-1, with TRBD1 identical over 9 bases. The CDR3 spans 15 residues. Germline CDR1 and CDR2: LNHDA and SQIVND (reference sequence). V was clipped by 5 bases and J by 1 base; unmatched bases: 5. CDR3 sequence reads: CASSEQGAQNTEAFF. DNA for the CDR3: TGTGCCAGTAGTGAACAGGGGGCACAGAACACTGAAGCTTTCTTT.